A selection of T cell receptor beta chains follows, all from one sample in a study of T cells in Graves' hyperthyroidism and ophthalmopathy. TCRdb reprocessed the multiplex PCR reads with MiXCR, giving one entry per CDR3 protein. The sample lists about 690,000 distinct CDR3 sequences, 17% seen once, with about 14% in the top ten. Sequenced input: blood. These receptors all come from a man aged 45 to 65 with Graves' hyperthyroidism. Both conserved end residues are part of each CDR3. A D gene is named only where the DNA matches it firmly. A row's size may be missing; if present it is once, few, many or a size class.

abundance	j_gene	d_gene	v_gene	CDR3aa	CDR3nt
many	TRBJ2-1	.	TRBV28	CASSSYPTLGSPSSYNEQFF	TGTGCCAGCAGTTCTTACCCTACCCTCGGTAGTCCGAGCTCCTACAATGAGCAGTTCTTC
once	TRBJ2-1	.	TRBV5-5	CASSLWLGEGNEQFF	TGTGCCAGCAGCTTGTGGCTAGGGGAAGGCAATGAGCAGTTCTTC
few	TRBJ2-2	.	TRBV20-1	CSASGSGELFF	TGCAGTGCTAGTGGGAGCGGGGAGCTGTTTTTT
.	TRBJ1-5	.	TRBV20-1	CSARVSENQPQHF	TGCAGTGCTAGAGTATCAGAAAATCAGCCCCAGCATTTT
many	TRBJ2-1	TRBD1	TRBV12-3/TRBV12-4	CASSFLGQANEQFF	TGTGCCAGCAGTTTTCTCGGACAGGCGAATGAGCAGTTCTTC
few	TRBJ2-7	TRBD2	TRBV7-9	CASSSVGTSGRAEGEQYF	TGTGCCAGCAGCTCCGTGGGTACTAGCGGGAGGGCCGAGGGCGAGCAGTACTTC
few	TRBJ2-2	TRBD1	TRBV5-1	CASSLAFGQIQGATGELFF	TGCGCCAGCAGCTTGGCCTTCGGTCAAATACAGGGGGCTACCGGGGAGCTGTTTTTT
.	TRBJ1-3	.	TRBV10-3	CAISDTGTGNTIYF	TGTGCCATCAGTGATACCGGGACTGGAAACACCATATATTTT
once	TRBJ2-7	.	TRBV13	CASSPRTGNSLAEIYEQYF	TGTGCCAGCAGCCCCCGGACAGGGAACTCACTAGCGGAGATCTACGAGCAGTACTTC
many	TRBJ2-1	TRBD1	TRBV5-1	CASSPWTGGLYNEQFF	TGCGCCAGCAGCCCCTGGACAGGGGGGTTATACAATGAGCAGTTCTTC
.	TRBJ2-2	TRBD1	TRBV6-1	CASTPGQGRTGELFF	TGTGCCAGCACCCCCGGACAGGGGAGGACCGGGGAGCTGTTTTTT
.	TRBJ2-3	TRBD2	TRBV5-1	CASSSGPPGLAGADTQYF	TGCGCCAGCAGCTCTGGTCCCCCCGGACTAGCGGGAGCAGATACGCAGTATTTT
many	TRBJ1-2	.	TRBV18	CASSPTMDSNYGYTF	TGTGCCAGCTCACCAACCATGGACAGTAACTATGGCTACACCTTC
many	TRBJ2-7	TRBD1	TRBV11-2	CASSGDRGYEQYF	TGTGCCAGCAGTGGGGACAGGGGCTACGAGCAGTACTTC
many	TRBJ2-1	.	TRBV28	CASSSPGSSTYNEQFF	TGTGCCAGCAGTTCCCCGGGAAGTTCTACCTACAATGAGCAGTTCTTC
.	TRBJ2-5	.	TRBV5-1	CASSLAAGTEETQYF	TGCGCCAGCAGCTTGGCGGCGGGGACGGAAGAGACCCAGTACTTC